The 4 T cell receptor beta chains given below trace back to one sample, sequenced in a study of response to subunit inactivated influenza vaccine. Using its own MiXCR run on the RT-PCR reads, TCRdb lists one record per CDR3 protein. The table records more than 450,000 distinct CDR3 sequences, roughly 12% of them present only once. The material was PBMCs from blood, obtained on the day of vaccination. The receptors stem from a man aged 45-60 years who received an inactivated influenza vaccine.

The V call is TRBV7-9, the J call TRBJ2-7; D possibly matches TRBD1 or TRBD2 (5 bases each). Between the trimmed V and J ends, which lost 4 bases and 4 bases, there was a span of 14 bases. This CDR3 contains 14 residues. In germline, CDR1 is SEHNR, CDR2 FQNEAQ (reference sequence). The CDR3 DNA is TGTGCCAGCAGCTCGGACCCAGGGAGTTACGAGCAGTACTTC. As protein: CASSSDPGSYEQYF.

This chain joins TRBV10-3 and TRBJ2-1; 8 nucleotides agree with TRBD2. Germline lookup yields CDR1 ENHRY and CDR2 SYGVKD. The CDR3 totals 14 residues. The ends lost 5 bases at V and 8 bases at J; junction bases unmatched: 8. CDR3 sequence: CAISRITGGDEQFF. The CDR3 DNA is TGTGCCATCAGTCGGATAACGGGGGGGGATGAGCAGTTCTTC.

This clonotype has just a few counts. This sequence joins TRBV14 and TRBJ1-4; possible D gene TRBD1, 6 bases. The germline V gene has CDR1 SGHDN and CDR2 FVKESK. V dropped 2 bases and J dropped 14 bases, with 27 bases sitting between them. This CDR3 comprises 17 residues. The DNA for the CDR3 is TGTGCCAGCAGCCAAAGAGTCCCGAGACAGGATGGGATCGGTCTGTTTTTT. Amino acid sequence: CASSQRVPRQDGIGLFF.

This clonotype was detected many times. The gene calls are TRBV29-1 and TRBJ2-2; TRBD2 is a possible D gene (6 bases). Trimming stripped 7 bases from V and 3 bases from J, with 9 bases between. The germline CDR1 and CDR2 sequences are SQVTM and ANQGSEA. The CDR3 extends over 12 amino acids. CDR3: CSAWGDTGELFF. The CDR3 nucleotides read TGCAGCGCTTGGGGGGACACCGGGGAGCTGTTTTTT.